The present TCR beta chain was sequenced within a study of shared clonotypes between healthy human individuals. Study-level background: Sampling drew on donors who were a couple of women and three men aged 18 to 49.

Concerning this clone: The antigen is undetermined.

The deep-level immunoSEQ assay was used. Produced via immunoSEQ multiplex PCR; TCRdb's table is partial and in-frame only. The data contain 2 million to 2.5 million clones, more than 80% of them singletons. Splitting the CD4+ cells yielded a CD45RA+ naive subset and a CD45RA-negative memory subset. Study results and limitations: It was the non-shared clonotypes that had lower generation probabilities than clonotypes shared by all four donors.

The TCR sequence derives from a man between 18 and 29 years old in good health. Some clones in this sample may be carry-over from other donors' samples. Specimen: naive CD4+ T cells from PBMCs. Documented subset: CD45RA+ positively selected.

The CDR3 sequence is CASTHRVEYLGQETQYF. The CDR3 coding sequence is TGTGCCAGCACGCACAGGGTCGAGTATTTGGGCCAAGAGACCCAGTACTTC. V gene TRBV5-6 combines with J gene TRBJ2-5, with D perhaps TRBD1 (6 bases). This CDR3 contains 17 residues. CDR1 SGHDT and CDR2 YYEEEE come from the germline V gene. V was pared by 6 bases and J by 1 base, with 22 bases between.